The 28 T cell receptor beta chains given below trace back to one sample, sequenced in a study of shared clonotypes between healthy human individuals. Method: immunoSEQ multiplex PCR; TCRdb's copy keeps in-frame clones and lacks some. The sample shows millions of clones, 85% to 95% of them seen only once. The source material was naive CD4+ T cells from PBMCs. Subset indicated: CD45RA+ positively selected. These receptors originate from a young man in good health. Some clones in this sample may be carry-over from other donors' samples.

This clone was picked up a small number of times. In DNA form, the CDR3 reads TGCGCCAGCAGCGCGGAGGGACACCGGGGGAGTACCGGGGAGCTGTTTTTT. It specifies CASSAEGHRGSTGELFF. The chain carries TRBV5-1 and TRBJ2-2; D assignment may be TRBD1 or TRBD2 (6 bases each). The CDR3 extends over 17 amino acids. The V gene lost 4 bases and the J gene lost 5 bases, with 21 bases spanning the gap. Germline CDR1 SGHRS, CDR2 YFSETQ.

CDR3 amino acids: CASSPFLAGGAYEQYF. The CDR3 coding sequence is TGTGCCAGCAGTCCTTTTCTAGCGGGAGGTGCCTACGAGCAGTACTTC. V gene TRBV27 combines with J gene TRBJ2-7; 11 bases line up with TRBD2. V gave up 5 bases and J gave up 2 bases; unmatched junction bases: 8. The CDR3 covers 16 residues. Germline V lookup: CDR1 MNHEY, CDR2 SMNVEV (reference sequence).

This chain joins TRBV10-1 and TRBJ2-5, with 9 bases lining up with TRBD1. Germline assignment: CDR1 WNHNN and CDR2 SYGVQD (reference sequence). The CDR3 spans 12 residues. This chain's CDR3 is CASGTGRETQYF. The DNA of the CDR3 is TGCGCAAGCGGGACAGGGAGGGAGACCCAGTACTTC.

The chain combines TRBV5-4 with TRBJ1-1; D ambiguous. Germline V CDR1 and CDR2: SGHNT, YYREEE (reference sequence). V lost 1 base and J lost 0, with 10 bases in between. The CDR3 is 15 residues long. Written as DNA, the CDR3 is TGTGCCAGCAGCTTGAGGCAGTCTATGAACACTGAAGCTTTCTTT. This encodes CASSLRQSMNTEAFF. Drawing the rest from reference TRBV5-4 and TRBJ1-1, the complete variable domain is ETGVTQSPTHLIKTRGQQVTLRCSSQSGHNTVSWYQQALGQGPQFIFQYYREEENGRGNFPPRFSGLQFPNYSSELNVNALELDDSALYLCASSLRQSMNTEAFFGQGTRLTVV.

This clone has a handful of counts. V gene TRBV6-5 combines with J gene TRBJ1-1; tentative D call: TRBD1 (6 bases). CDR1 is MNHEY, CDR2 SVGAGI, per germline. V dropped 6 bases and J dropped 3 bases, with 8 bases sitting between them. The CDR3 sequence is 12 residues long. The CDR3 protein is CASSHRDTEAFF. In nucleotides, the CDR3 is TGTGCCAGCAGCCACAGGGACACTGAAGCTTTCTTT.

CDR3 protein: CASSSTRTGQNEKLFF. For the CDR3, the DNA is TGTGCCAGCAGCTCCACGCGGACAGGGCAAAATGAAAAACTGTTTTTT. The V and J genes are TRBV7-2 and TRBJ1-4; the match to TRBD1 covers 8 bases. Germline V CDR1 and CDR2: SGHTA, FQGNSA. The junction had 9 bases not matched to a gene; V was cut back by 4 bases and J by 5 bases. The CDR3 loop spans 16 amino acids.

V and J are TRBV19 and TRBJ1-1; 8 bases agree with TRBD1. After removal of 7 bases from V and 1 base from J, the junction contained 11 bases not matched to a gene. Germline-derived CDR1 and CDR2 are LNHDA and SQIVND (reference sequence). The CDR3 length is 16 residues. CDR3 DNA: TGTGCCAGTACCCTCGCCGGACAGGGCTCGAACACTGAAGCTTTCTTT. It specifies CASTLAGQGSNTEAFF.

The chain employs TRBV4-3 and TRBJ2-6; D is unclear. Trimming shortened V by 0 bases and J by 0 bases, and 6 bases separated the two germline ends. The CDR3 is 16 residues long. Germline lookup yields CDR1 LGHNA and CDR2 YSLEER. The CDR3 protein is CASSQDGFSGANVLTF. DNA for the CDR3: TGCGCCAGCAGCCAAGATGGGTTCTCTGGGGCCAACGTCCTGACTTTC.

The V gene is TRBV19, the J gene TRBJ2-1, with 8 positions matching TRBD2. Germline trimming cut 6 bases from V and 6 bases from J; bases unmatched to any gene: 13. The CDR3 runs to 16 residues. Germline CDR1 reads LNHDA; CDR2 reads SQIVND (reference sequence). The CDR3: CASRETGTRLSNEQFF. Here the CDR3 DNA reads TGTGCCAGTAGGGAGACCGGGACTAGGTTAAGCAATGAGCAGTTCTTC. Together with reference TRBV19 and TRBJ2-1, the CDR3 gives the full variable domain: DGGITQSPKYLFRKEGQNVTLSCEQNLNHDAMYWYRQDPGQGLRLIYYSQIVNDFQKGDIAEGYSVSREKKESFPLTVTSAQKNPTAFYLCASRETGTRLSNEQFFGPGTRLTVL.

The chain recombines TRBV7-2 with TRBJ2-7; TRBD2 matches 11 bases. CDR3 size: 19 residues. Per the germline V gene, CDR1 is SGHTA and CDR2 is FQGNSA. Trimming removed 0 bases from V and 7 bases from J; junction bases left unmatched: 17. The CDR3 coding sequence is TGTGCCAGCAGCTTAGCGGGGCTAGCGGGAGGACCCTCCCGAGGGGAGCAGTACTTC. This codes for CASSLAGLAGGPSRGEQYF.

The chain has TRBV14 and TRBJ2-7; TRBD2 aligns across 12 bases. This CDR3 has 16 amino acids. CDR1 and CDR2 (germline): SGHDN, FVKESK. V trimming: 4 bases; J trimming: 3 bases; junction bases outside the gene matches: 7. This chain's CDR3 is CASSRTTSGRIYEQYF. For the CDR3, the DNA is TGTGCCAGCAGCCGAACTACTAGCGGGAGGATCTACGAGCAGTACTTC.

The chain employs TRBV28 and TRBJ1-5, with 7 bases fitting TRBD1. CDR3 size: 16 residues. Trimming took 3 bases from V and 1 from J; bases not matched to a gene: 6. The germline V gene encodes CDR1 MDHEN and CDR2 SYDVKM. The CDR3 sequence is CASSFPGTASNQPQHF. In nucleotides, the CDR3 is TGTGCCAGCAGTTTTCCCGGGACAGCCAGCAATCAGCCCCAGCATTTT.

The gene calls are TRBV5-1 and TRBJ2-3, with D perhaps matching TRBD2 (6 bases). CDR3 length: 17 amino acids. CDR1 is SGHRS and CDR2 is YFSETQ in the germline V gene. V was pared by 0 bases and J by 0 bases, with 14 bases between. The CDR3 DNA is TGCGCCAGCAGCTTGGTTCCGCTAGCGAGTAGCACAGATACGCAGTATTTT. Protein product: CASSLVPLASSTDTQYF.

The chain links TRBV18 to TRBJ2-1, with D perhaps given as TRBD1 or TRBD2 (5 bases each). The CDR3 covers 15 residues. V was trimmed by 1 base and J by 3 bases, leaving 10 bases between them. Germline CDR1 KGHSH, CDR2 LQKENI. The CDR3 loop reads CASSPLGDDYNEQFF. The CDR3 region has the DNA TGTGCCAGCTCACCACTCGGGGACGACTACAATGAGCAGTTCTTC.

This clone has only a few counts. The sample contains more than one DNA sequence encoding this CDR3. The chain recombines TRBV11-3 with TRBJ2-2; no definite D call. This CDR3 region has 12 residues. CDR1 SGHNT and CDR2 YENEEA come from the germline V gene. V lost 5 bases and J 2 bases, leaving 3 bases between the germline ends. The CDR3 nucleotides are TGTGCCAGCAGCCCCAACACCGGGGAGCTGTTTTTT. Its protein is CASSPNTGELFF.

The V gene is TRBV5-4, the J gene TRBJ2-2; D is unresolved. Germline-derived CDR1 and CDR2 are SGHNT and YYREEE (reference sequence). This CDR3 is built from 14 residues. Trimming removed 0 bases from V and 6 bases from J, with 9 bases in between. The CDR3 bases are TGTGCCAGCAGCTTGGTGGGCGGATCCGGGGAGCTGTTTTTT. Its protein product is CASSLVGGSGELFF.

The chain links TRBV18 to TRBJ2-7; 10 bases are a match to TRBD2. V was clipped by 1 base and J by 5 bases; unmatched bases: 11. CDR3 length: 17 residues. Germline CDR1 reads KGHSH; CDR2 reads LQKENI. The CDR3 region has the DNA TGTGCCAGCTCACCACTCGCGGTAGCGGGAGGACCCCACGAGCAGTACTTC. Protein: CASSPLAVAGGPHEQYF.

This chain uses TRBV11-1 with TRBJ1-3; D not resolved. CDR3 length: 14 amino acids. V was pared by 1 base and J by 2 bases, with 6 bases between. The germline V gene has CDR1 SGHAT and CDR2 FQDESV (reference sequence). CDR3 sequence: CASSLGGPGNTIYF. The CDR3 DNA reads as TGTGCCAGCAGCTTAGGAGGTCCTGGAAACACCATATATTTT.

The chain couples TRBV28 to TRBJ1-2; 9 positions match TRBD1. Looked up from germline, CDR1 is MDHEN and CDR2 is SYDVKM. This CDR3 spans 14 amino acids. The J segment lost 6 bases and the V segment lost 0 bases, leaving 2 bases of the junction unmatched. This CDR3 is CASSLWGQGDGYTF. CDR3 in DNA: TGTGCCAGCAGTTTATGGGGACAGGGAGATGGCTACACCTTC.

The J gene is TRBJ2-1, the V gene TRBV12-5; D gene unclear. The CDR3 is 12 amino acids. V gave up 3 bases and J gave up 8 bases, with 8 bases separating them. The germline gives CDR1 LGHNT, CDR2 FRNRAP. CDR3 in DNA: TGTGCTAGTGGTTTTAACAGCTATGAGCAGTTCTTC. Amino acid sequence: CASGFNSYEQFF.

This chain uses TRBV18 with TRBJ1-5; D possibly corresponds to TRBD1 (6 bases). CDR1 and CDR2 from the germline V gene are KGHSH and LQKENI. The CDR3 contains 14 residues. Trimming shortened V by 3 bases and J by 10 bases, and 16 bases separated the two germline ends. For the CDR3, the DNA is TGTGCCAGCTCACCCCGACAGGACCCAAGCCCCCAGCATTTT. This translates into CASSPRQDPSPQHF. The whole variable domain, remainder taken from reference TRBV18 and TRBJ1-5, is NAGVMQNPRHLVRRRGQEARLRCSPMKGHSHVYWYRQLPEEGLKFMVYLQKENIIDESGMPKERFSAEFPKEGPSILRIQQVVRGDSAAYFCASSPRQDPSPQHFGDGTRLSIL.

As concerns this clone: This sample also contains other DNA sequences that code for the same CDR3. The V call is TRBV2, the J call TRBJ2-6; no clear D gene. Trimming pared 3 bases from V and 2 bases from J, leaving 11 bases between. Germline assignment: CDR1 SNHLY and CDR2 FYNNEI. CDR3 length: 16 amino acids. The CDR3, as DNA: TGTGCCAGCAGTGAGGGTCGTAATACTGGGGCCAACGTCCTGACTTTC. Translating gives CASSEGRNTGANVLTF.

Turning to this clone: The sample has other DNA sequences that encode this CDR3 too. This chain links TRBV27 with TRBJ1-2; D is unresolved. Germline lookup yields CDR1 MNHEY and CDR2 SMNVEV (reference sequence). This CDR3 contains 13 residues. The V and J ends lost 5 bases and 0 bases respectively, with 7 bases between them. CDR3 DNA: TGTGCCAGCAGTCCAGATACTAACTATGGCTACACCTTC. This sequence encodes CASSPDTNYGYTF.

The chain uses TRBV6-1 and TRBJ2-7; D might be TRBD1 (6 bases). V lost 6 bases and J 2 bases, leaving 14 bases between the germline ends. The length of the CDR3 is 14 residues. The germline V gene has CDR1 MNHNS and CDR2 SASEGT. The CDR3 is CASRINRVTYEQYF. The CDR3 region has the DNA TGTGCCAGCAGGATTAACAGGGTCACCTACGAGCAGTACTTC.

The rearrangement links TRBV28 to TRBJ2-1; 7 bases map to TRBD2. This CDR3 spans 14 amino acids. V was clipped by 1 base and J by 12 bases; unmatched bases: 9. Per germline, CDR1 MDHEN and CDR2 SYDVKM. The CDR3 DNA follows: TGTGCCAGCAGTTTATCTTTCACTAGCGCATCGCAGTTCTTC. Translation gives CASSLSFTSASQFF.

The CDR3: CASSLSLGNYRGVFYEQYF. The CDR3 DNA follows: TGTGCCAGCAGCTTAAGTCTTGGGAATTACCGAGGGGTCTTCTACGAGCAGTACTTC. The chain employs TRBV11-2 and TRBJ2-7; D is tentatively TRBD1 or TRBD2 (5 bases each). V dropped 2 bases and J dropped 3 bases, with 26 bases sitting between them. Germline V CDR1 and CDR2: SGHAT, FQNNGV. The CDR3 spans 19 residues.

This clone was observed once. V usage is TRBV4-3 and J usage is TRBJ2-1, with 12 positions matching TRBD2. Trimming took 6 bases from V and 7 from J; bases not matched to a gene: 10. This CDR3 is 16 amino acids long. CDR1 is LGHNA, CDR2 YSLEER, per germline. The CDR3 nucleotides are TGCGCCAGCAGGCACCAACTAGCGGGAGGTCAAAATGAGCAGTTCTTC. Amino acids: CASRHQLAGGQNEQFF.

The CDR3 is CASSREMGYEQYF. In DNA, the CDR3 is TGTGCCAGTAGCAGAGAAATGGGCTACGAGCAGTACTTC. The chain joins TRBV19 to TRBJ2-7; D gene uncertain. Between the trimmed V and J ends, which lost 6 bases and 3 bases, there was a span of 12 bases. This CDR3 spans 13 amino acids. Germline assignment: CDR1 LNHDA and CDR2 SQIVND (reference sequence).